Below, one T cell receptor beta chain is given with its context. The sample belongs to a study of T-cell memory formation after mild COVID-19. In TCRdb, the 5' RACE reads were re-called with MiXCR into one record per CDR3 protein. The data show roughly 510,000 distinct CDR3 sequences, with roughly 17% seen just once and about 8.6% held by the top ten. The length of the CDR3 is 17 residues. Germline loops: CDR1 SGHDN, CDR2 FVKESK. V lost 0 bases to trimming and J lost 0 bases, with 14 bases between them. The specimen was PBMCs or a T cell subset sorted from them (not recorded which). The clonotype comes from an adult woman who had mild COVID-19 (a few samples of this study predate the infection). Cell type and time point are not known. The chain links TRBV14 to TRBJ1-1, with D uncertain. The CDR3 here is CASSQDEGSPLNTEAFF. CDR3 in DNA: TGTGCCAGCAGCCAAGACGAGGGTTCCCCTTTGAACACTGAAGCTTTCTTT.